Listed here is a single TCR beta chain. These data originate in a study of T-cell memory formation after mild COVID-19. Overall study: Largely, the TCR clusters proved donor specific.

TCRdb ran MiXCR on the 5' RACE reads and lists one entry per CDR3 protein. The table has 500,000 to 600,000 distinct CDR3 sequences, roughly 17% seen once; the top ten hold more than 10%. J was trimmed by 1 base and V by 4 bases; bases with no gene match: 4. This CDR3 has 15 amino acids. Germline-derived CDR1 and CDR2 are MNHEY and SVGAGI. V gene TRBV6-5 combines with J gene TRBJ2-3; 8 bases map to TRBD1. Sequenced sample: PBMCs or a T cell subset sorted from them (not recorded which). The sequence was collected from an adult woman who had mild COVID-19 (a few samples of this study predate the infection). Cell type and time point are not known. DNA for the CDR3: TGTGCCAGCAGTTCCAGGGGGCGCGGCACAGATACGCAGTATTTT. Translating gives CASSSRGRGTDTQYF.